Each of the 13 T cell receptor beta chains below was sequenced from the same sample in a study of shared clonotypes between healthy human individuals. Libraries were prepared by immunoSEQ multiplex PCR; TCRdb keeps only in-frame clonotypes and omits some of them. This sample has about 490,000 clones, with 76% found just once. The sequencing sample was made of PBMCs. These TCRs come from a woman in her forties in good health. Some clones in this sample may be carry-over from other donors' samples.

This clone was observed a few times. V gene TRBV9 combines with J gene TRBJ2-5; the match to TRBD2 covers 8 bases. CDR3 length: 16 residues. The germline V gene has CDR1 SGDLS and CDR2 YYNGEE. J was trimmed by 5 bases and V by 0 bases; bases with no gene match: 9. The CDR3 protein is CASSVGSSGGVETQYF. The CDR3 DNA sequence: TGTGCCAGCAGCGTAGGAAGCAGCGGGGGTGTGGAGACCCAGTACTTC.

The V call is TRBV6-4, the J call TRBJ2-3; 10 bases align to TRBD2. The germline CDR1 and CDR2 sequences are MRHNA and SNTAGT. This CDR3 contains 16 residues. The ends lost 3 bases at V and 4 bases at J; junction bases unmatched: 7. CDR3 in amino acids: CASSDDGAGGPDTQYF. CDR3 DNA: TGTGCCAGCAGTGATGACGGAGCGGGAGGGCCAGATACGCAGTATTTT.

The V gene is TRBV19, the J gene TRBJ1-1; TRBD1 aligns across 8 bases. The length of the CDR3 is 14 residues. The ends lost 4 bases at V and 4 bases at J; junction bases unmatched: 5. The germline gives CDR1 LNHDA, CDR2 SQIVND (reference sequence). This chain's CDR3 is CASSTGQGATEAFF. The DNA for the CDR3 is TGTGCCAGTAGTACTGGGCAGGGGGCCACTGAAGCTTTCTTT.

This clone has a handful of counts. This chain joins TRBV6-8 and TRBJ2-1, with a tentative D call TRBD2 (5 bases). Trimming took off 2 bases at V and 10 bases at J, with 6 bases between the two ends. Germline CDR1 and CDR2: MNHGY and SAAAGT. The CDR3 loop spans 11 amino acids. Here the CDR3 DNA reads TGTGCCAGCAGTTACAGACTAGAGCAGTTCTTC. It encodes CASSYRLEQFF.

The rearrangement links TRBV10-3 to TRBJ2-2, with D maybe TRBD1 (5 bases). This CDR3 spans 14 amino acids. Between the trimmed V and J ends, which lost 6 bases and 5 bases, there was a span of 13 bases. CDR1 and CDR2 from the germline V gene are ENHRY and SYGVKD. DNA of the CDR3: TGTGCCATCAGCCCAGATGCAGGGACCGGGGAGCTGTTTTTT. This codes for CAISPDAGTGELFF.

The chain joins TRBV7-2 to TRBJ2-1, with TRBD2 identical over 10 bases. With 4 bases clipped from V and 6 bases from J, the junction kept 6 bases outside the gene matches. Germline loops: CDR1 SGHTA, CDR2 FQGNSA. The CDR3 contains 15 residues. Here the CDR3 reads CASSSRGLAVNEQFF. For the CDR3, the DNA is TGTGCCAGCAGCTCCAGAGGACTAGCGGTCAATGAGCAGTTCTTC.

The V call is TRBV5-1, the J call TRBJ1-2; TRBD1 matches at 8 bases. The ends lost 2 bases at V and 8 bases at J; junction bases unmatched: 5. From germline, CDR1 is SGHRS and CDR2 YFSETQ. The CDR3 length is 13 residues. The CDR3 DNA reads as TGCGCCAGCAGCTTTACAGGGGGAACCGGCTACACCTTC. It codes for CASSFTGGTGYTF.

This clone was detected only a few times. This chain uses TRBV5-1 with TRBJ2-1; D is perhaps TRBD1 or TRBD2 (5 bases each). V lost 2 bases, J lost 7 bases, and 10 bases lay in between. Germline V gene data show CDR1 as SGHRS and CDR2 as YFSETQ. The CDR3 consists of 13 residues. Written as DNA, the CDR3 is TGCGCCAGCAGCTTTCTTGAGGGGAATGAGCAGTTCTTC. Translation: CASSFLEGNEQFF.

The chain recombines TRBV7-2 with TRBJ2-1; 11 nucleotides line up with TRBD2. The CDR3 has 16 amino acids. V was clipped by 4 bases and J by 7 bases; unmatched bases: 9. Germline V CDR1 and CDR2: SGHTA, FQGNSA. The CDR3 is CASSSSPGTSGNEQFF. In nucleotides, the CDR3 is TGTGCCAGCAGCTCATCTCCCGGGACTAGCGGTAATGAGCAGTTCTTC.

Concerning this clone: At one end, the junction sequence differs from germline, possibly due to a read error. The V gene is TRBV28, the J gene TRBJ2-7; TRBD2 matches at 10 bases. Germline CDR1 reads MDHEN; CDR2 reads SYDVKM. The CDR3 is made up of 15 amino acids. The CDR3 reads CAGSLSLAGDNEQYF. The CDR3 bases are TGTGCCGGCAGTTTGAGCCTAGCGGGAGATAACGAGCAGTACTTC.

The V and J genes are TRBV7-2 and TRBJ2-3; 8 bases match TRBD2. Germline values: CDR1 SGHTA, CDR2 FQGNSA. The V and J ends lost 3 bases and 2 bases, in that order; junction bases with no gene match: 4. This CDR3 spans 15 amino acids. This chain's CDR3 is CASSFLAGDTDTQYF. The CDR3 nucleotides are TGTGCCAGCAGCTTTCTAGCGGGCGACACAGATACGCAGTATTTT. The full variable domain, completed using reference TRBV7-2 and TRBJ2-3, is GAGVSQSPSNKVTEKGKDVELRCDPISGHTALYWYRQSLGQGLEFLIYFQGNSAPDKSGLPSDRFSAERTGGSVSTLTIQRTQQEDSAVYLCASSFLAGDTDTQYFGPGTRLTVL.

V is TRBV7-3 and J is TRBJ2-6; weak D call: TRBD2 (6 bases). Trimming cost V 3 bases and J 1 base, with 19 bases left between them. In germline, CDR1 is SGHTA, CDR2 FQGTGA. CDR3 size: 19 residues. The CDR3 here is CASSFLFSSAQSGANVLTF. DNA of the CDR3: TGTGCCAGCAGCTTTTTGTTTTCTAGCGCACAATCTGGGGCCAACGTCCTGACTTTC.

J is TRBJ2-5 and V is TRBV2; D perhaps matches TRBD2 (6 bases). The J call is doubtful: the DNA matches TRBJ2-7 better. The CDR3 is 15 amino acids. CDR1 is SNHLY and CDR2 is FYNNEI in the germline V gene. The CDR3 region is CASRRTSGVAYEQYF. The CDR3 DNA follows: TGTGCCAGCAGACGTACGTCGGGGGTAGCCTACGAGCAGTACTTC.